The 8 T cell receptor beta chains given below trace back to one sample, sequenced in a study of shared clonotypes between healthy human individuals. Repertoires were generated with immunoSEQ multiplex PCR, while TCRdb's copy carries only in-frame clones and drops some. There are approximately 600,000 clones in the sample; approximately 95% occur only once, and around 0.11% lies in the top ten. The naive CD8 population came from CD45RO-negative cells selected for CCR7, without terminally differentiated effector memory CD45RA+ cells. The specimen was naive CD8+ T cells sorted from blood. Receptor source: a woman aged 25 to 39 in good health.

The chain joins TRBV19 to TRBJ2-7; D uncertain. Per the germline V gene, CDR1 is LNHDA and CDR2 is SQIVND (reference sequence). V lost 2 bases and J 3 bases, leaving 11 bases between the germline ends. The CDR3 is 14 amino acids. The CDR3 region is CASSINLLDYEQYF. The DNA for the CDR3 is TGTGCCAGTAGTATAAACCTTCTGGACTACGAGCAGTACTTC.

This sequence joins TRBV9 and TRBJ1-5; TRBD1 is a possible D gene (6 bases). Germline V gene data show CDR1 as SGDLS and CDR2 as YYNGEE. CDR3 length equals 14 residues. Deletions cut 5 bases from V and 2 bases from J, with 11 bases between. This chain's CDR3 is CASSMGQRNQPQHF. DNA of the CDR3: TGTGCCAGCAGTATGGGACAACGCAATCAGCCCCAGCATTTT.

CDR3 in DNA: TGTGCCAGCAGGACCCGACTAGCGGGAGAGAAAGAGACCCAGTACTTC. The encoded protein is CASRTRLAGEKETQYF. The chain combines TRBV27 with TRBJ2-5; 12 bases agree with TRBD2. The CDR3 spans 16 residues. Losses at the gene ends were 6 bases for V and 3 bases for J; bases not matched to a gene: 8. CDR1 and CDR2 from the germline V gene are MNHEY and SMNVEV (reference sequence).

The CDR3 nucleotides are TGTGCCAGCAGCCAAGAAGATCTGCGTACGCAGTATTTT. This sequence encodes CASSQEDLRTQYF. The chain joins TRBV14 to TRBJ2-3; D not resolved. The CDR3 length is 13 residues. V was clipped by 0 bases and J by 8 bases, with 9 bases between them. Germline V CDR1 and CDR2: SGHDN, FVKESK.

CDR3 loop: CASRPPGLDYTGELFF. CDR3 bases: TGTGCCAGCAGACCCCCGGGACTAGACTATACCGGGGAGCTGTTTTTT. The chain is built from TRBV7-2 and TRBJ2-2; 8 bases fit TRBD2. The CDR3 spans 16 residues. Looked up from germline, CDR1 is SGHTA and CDR2 is FQGNSA. V was clipped by 6 bases and J by 5 bases; unmatched bases: 11.

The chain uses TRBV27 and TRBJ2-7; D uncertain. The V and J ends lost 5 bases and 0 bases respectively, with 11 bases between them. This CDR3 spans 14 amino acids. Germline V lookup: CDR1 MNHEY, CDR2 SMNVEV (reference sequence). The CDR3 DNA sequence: TGTGCCAGCAGTCCCGTAACGGCCTCCTACGAGCAGTACTTC. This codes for CASSPVTASYEQYF.

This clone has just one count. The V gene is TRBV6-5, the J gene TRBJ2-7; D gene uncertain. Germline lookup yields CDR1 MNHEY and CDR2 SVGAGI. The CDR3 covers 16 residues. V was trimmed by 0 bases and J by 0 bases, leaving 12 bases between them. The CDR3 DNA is TGTGCCAGCAGTTACTCGAAGACAACACCCTCCTACGAGCAGTACTTC. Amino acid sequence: CASSYSKTTPSYEQYF.

The CDR3 here is CASRGPGTGNGYTF. CDR3 DNA sequence: TGTGCCAGCAGAGGGCCAGGGACAGGGAACGGCTACACCTTC. The chain employs TRBV28 and TRBJ1-2, with TRBD1 matching over 9 bases. CDR1 and CDR2 (germline): MDHEN, SYDVKM. The V and J ends lost 6 bases and 8 bases, in that order; junction bases with no gene match: 10. This CDR3 spans 14 amino acids.